Sequencing of this T cell receptor (beta chain) was carried out in a study of CD8+CD57+ T cells in acquired aplastic anemia. Study-wide background: Mean yield of DNA from sorted CD4+ and CD8+ cells was 2.5 to 4 ug. Whole-study findings and limits: Patients and controls had in common twenty-nine CD8+ CDR3 sequences.

Selection for sequencing was limited to patients who had shown CD8+CD57+ cell expansion by flow cytometry. It was genomic DNA that served as the template for profiling TCR beta VDJ and CDR3. Each CDR3 protein is one row after TCRdb ran MiXCR on the reads. The table records roughly 80,000 distinct CDR3 sequences, roughly two thirds of them present only once. This CDR3 has 15 residues. Between the trimmed V and J ends, which lost 4 bases and 8 bases, there was a span of 17 bases. CDR1 and CDR2 from the germline V gene are KGHDR and SFDVKD. This clonotype was recorded only once. The antigen is unknown. The sample taken for sequencing was sorted CD4+, CD8+, or CD8+CD57+ T cells (not recorded which) from PBMCs. The chain couples TRBV24-1 to TRBJ2-1, with a tentative D call TRBD2 (5 bases). The clonotype originates from a human donor with aplastic anemia. CDR3 residues: CATSDSDSWDDEQFF. CDR3 in DNA: TGTGCCACCAGTGACTCGGACTCCTGGGATGATGAGCAGTTCTTC.